This T cell receptor (beta chain) was captured in a study of blood T cells in healthy people across ages (dated by TCRdb to the mid-2010s). Regarding the complete study: In model experiments, template switching captured about one uniquely barcoded TCR beta cDNA molecule for every two T cells. The study analyzed two additional independent replicas of 1 million unique cDNA reads from the same blood draw for two donors, one aged 18 to 29 and one aged 80 or older. Using deep sequencing normalized with unique cDNA molecular identifiers, the study measured how TCR beta repertoire diversity changes with age. Donors were grouped into four age groups: young (average approximately 15 years), middle-aged (about 40), aged (around 60) and long-lived (about 89).

Library prep was done by 5' RACE. TCRdb names Illumina HiSeq 2500 as the instrument used. The second PCR ran for roughly 7 to 11 cycles and used a J-beta primer mix along with a sample-barcoded 5' primer. Each TCR beta cDNA molecule received a unique molecular identifier from a template-switch 5' adaptor carrying 12 random nucleotides. Each sample yielded at least 3 million CDR3-containing paired-end reads. The Mint cDNA synthesis kit, primed by a TRBC-specific oligonucleotide, was used to synthesize first-strand cDNA from all RNA. All cDNA was treated with uracil-DNA glycosylase and then went through a first 18-cycle PCR with the universal primers M1SS and BC2_uni_R. As for the authors' bioinformatics: Each sample was normalized by randomly selecting 1 million high-quality reads, each carrying a distinct molecular identifier. Reads with shared molecular identifiers were discarded instead of being binned into consensus sequences. MiTCR, set to a Q25 quality threshold and the strictest error-elimination algorithm, was used for CDR3 identification, clonotype clustering and error correction. Lower-bound total TCR beta diversity was estimated with a nonparametric unseen species model using Euler transformation. TCRdb took the public reads, trimmed them with fastp at Q25, ran MiXCR for clone calling and kept in-frame beta chains. Rows with one shared CDR3 protein collapse into an entry with the most common genes and DNA. None of the V and J calls come from the authors' own analysis; TCRdb made them. In this sample the table shows more than 650,000 distinct CDR3 sequences, approximately 24% of which occur a single time. The ten largest make up 2.5% to 3.5% of the sample.

A note on this clonotype: Its antigen target is currently unknown. Within one base of it there is no much larger clone, and no base qualities were kept.

The paper's findings and limits, for the study overall: Estimates of total diversity based on one million sequenced T cells were regarded as lower bounds and as underestimates. As age increased, observed TCR beta diversity per million T cells dropped in a roughly linear way, and a significant reduction was already evident by age approximately 40. The long-lived group showed more naive CD4+ T cells, fewer expanded clones and increased TCR diversity than the aged group, suggesting age selection. Because the CMV infection status of the donors was unknown, age-related changes in expanded clonotypes may potentially have been confounded. Since profiling was done on bulk unsorted PBMCs, naive and antigen-experienced compartments could not be conclusively compared. Observed TCR beta diversity correlated strongly with the percentage of naive T cells measured by flow cytometry.

The CDR3 runs 15 residues from the cysteine to the phenylalanine. Of all the DNA, just the CDR3 is kept, 45 bases in frame from base 1. The V and J ends are trimmed by 3 bases and 6 bases, leaving 17 bases between them. CDR1 and CDR2 are read off the germline V gene (reference sequence) as GTSNPN and SVGIG. Donors were approximately 42 systemically healthy Caucasian individuals from Russia aged roughly 6 to 90 years. Each donor gave 8 to 10 milliliters of peripheral blood, drawn into EDTA-treated Vacutainer tubes. Ficoll-Paque density-gradient centrifugation was used to isolate PBMCs, with at least 7 million per sample. Trizol reagent was used to extract total RNA from PBMCs, with at least 6 micrograms per sample. For every donor, an aliquot of PBMCs went through flow cytometry to measure the percentages of naive CD45RAhigh/CD27high T cells. This sample was shared with a second study, whose subject was T cells of mothers and their children. The second paper states: Nine systemically healthy Caucasian individuals, comprising three mothers and their six children, were included as donors. cDNA synthesis used all of the extracted RNA, with around 1.6 ug of RNA in each 15 ul reaction. In the second PCR, sample barcodes and 2-4 random nucleotides were introduced via the M1S primer. Over 10 million TCR beta CDR3 reads came from each mother, compared with 2.5 million to 3.5 million reads from each child. TCR recombination output is similarly shaped by thymic selection in related and unrelated pairs, with a minor effect exerted by inherited differences. Normalized repertoire overlap was always found to be slightly, but never significantly, higher in related mother-child pairs than in unrelated mother-child pairs. With a sensitivity of approximately 93 clones per million clonotypes, no persistent microchimeric T cell clones were detected. In the study, deep NGS was used to compare the TCR beta repertoires of mothers and children, and features distinguishing related mother-child pairs from unrelated individuals were sought. On average, the children were roughly 11 +/- 4 years old, while the mothers were roughly 36 +/- 4 years old. Libraries were sequenced on Illumina HiSeq 2000 with 100+100 nt paired-end reads after adapter ligation with NEBNext reagents. Mother and child libraries were prepared a month apart and sequenced in separate runs to prevent cross-contamination. Between roughly 500,000 and 2,100,000 distinct TCR beta clonotypes were identified per donor. Naive TCR beta clonotypes were estimated from low-frequency clonotypes matched to each donor's FACS-determined naive share, without sorting.

The sequence was collected from a boy aged 5-17 years in good health. Sequencing was carried out using blood. Recombination linked TRBV30 to TRBJ1-4; D gene: possibly TRBD1, on 5 matching bases. DNA sequence: TGTGCCTGGAGGCGATACCAGGGCGACGATGAAAAACTGTTTTTT. Translated, it gives CAWRRYQGDDEKLFF.